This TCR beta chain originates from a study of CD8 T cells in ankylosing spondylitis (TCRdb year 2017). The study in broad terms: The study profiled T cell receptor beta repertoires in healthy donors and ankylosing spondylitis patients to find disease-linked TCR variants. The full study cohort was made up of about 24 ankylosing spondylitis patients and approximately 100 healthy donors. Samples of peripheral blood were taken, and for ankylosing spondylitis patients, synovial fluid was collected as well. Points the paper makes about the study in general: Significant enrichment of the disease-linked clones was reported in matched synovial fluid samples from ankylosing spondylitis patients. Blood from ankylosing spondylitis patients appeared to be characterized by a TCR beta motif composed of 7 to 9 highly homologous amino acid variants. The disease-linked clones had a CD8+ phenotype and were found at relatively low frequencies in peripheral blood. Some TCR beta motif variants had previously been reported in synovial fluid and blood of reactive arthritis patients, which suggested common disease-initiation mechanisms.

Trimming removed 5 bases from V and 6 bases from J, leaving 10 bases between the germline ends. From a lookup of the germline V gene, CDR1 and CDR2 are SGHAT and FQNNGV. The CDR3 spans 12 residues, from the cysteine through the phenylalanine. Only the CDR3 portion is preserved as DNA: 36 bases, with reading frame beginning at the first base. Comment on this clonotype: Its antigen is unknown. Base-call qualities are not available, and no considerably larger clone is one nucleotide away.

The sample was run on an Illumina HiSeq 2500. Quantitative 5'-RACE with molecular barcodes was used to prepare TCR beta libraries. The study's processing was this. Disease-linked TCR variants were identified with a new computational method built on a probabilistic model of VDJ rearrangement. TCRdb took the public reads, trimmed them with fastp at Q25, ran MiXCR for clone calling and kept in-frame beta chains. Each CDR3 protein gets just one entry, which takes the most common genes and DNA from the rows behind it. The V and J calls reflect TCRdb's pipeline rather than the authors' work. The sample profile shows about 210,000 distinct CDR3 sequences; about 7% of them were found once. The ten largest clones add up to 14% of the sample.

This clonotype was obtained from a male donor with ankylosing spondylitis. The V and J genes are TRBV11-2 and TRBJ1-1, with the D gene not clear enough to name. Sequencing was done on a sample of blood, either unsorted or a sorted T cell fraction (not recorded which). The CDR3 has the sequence CASSLNGAEAFF. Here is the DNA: TGTGCCAGCAGCCTAAATGGGGCTGAAGCTTTCTTT. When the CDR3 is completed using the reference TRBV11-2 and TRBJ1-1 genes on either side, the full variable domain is EAGVAQSPRYKIIEKRQSVAFWCNPISGHATLYWYQQILGQGPKLLIQFQNNGVVDDSQLPKDRFSAERLKGVDSTLKIQPAKLEDSAVYLCASSLNGAEAFFGQGTRLTVV.